Below, one T cell receptor (beta chain) is given with its context. What it recognizes is unknown. Several immunoSEQ plates held equal portions of the genomic DNA taken from each subset. Profiling relied on immunoSEQ multiplex PCR, and the TCRdb table lists in-frame clones only, not all of them. This sample has fewer than 850,000 clones; 95% to 97% occur once, and the top ten carry about 0.21%. The CDR3 contains 13 residues. With 3 bases removed from V and 4 bases from J, the gap between germline ends came to 8 bases. Per the germline V gene, CDR1 is LNHDA and CDR2 is SQIVND (reference sequence). The sample belongs to a study of shared clonotypes between healthy human individuals. Overall study results and limits: It was observed that approximately 5% of naive CD4 clonotypes were shared across a handful of donors.

Terminally differentiated effector memory CD45RA+ cells were excluded from the naive CD8 cells, which were CD45RO-negative and positively selected for CCR7. Recent vaccinations or acute infections were absent in the healthy HIV-negative adult donors. The sequence came from a man aged 25 to 40 in good health. Sequencing input: naive CD8+ T cells sorted from blood. The chain uses TRBV19 and TRBJ2-3, with D perhaps matching TRBD1 (5 bases). The DNA for the CDR3 is TGTGCCAGTAGTATCCCAGGGCCAGATACGCAGTATTTT. This codes for CASSIPGPDTQYF.